Listed below are T cell receptor beta chains from one sample, sequenced in a study of molecular identifiers for immune sequencing clone quantification. TCRdb called the PCR reads again in MiXCR, with one record for every CDR3 protein. The sample shows about 510,000 distinct CDR3 sequences, under 30% of them seen only once. The source material was naive CD8+ T cells from blood, with Jurkat cell RNA spiked in. The receptors shown here come from a human donor in good health. Some libraries in this study had Jurkat cell RNA spiked in. The CDR3 runs from the conserved cysteine through the conserved F or W. Each record gives: V gene, J gene, clone size, D gene, CDR3 length, CDR3 DNA, CDR3 protein. D genes are given only for firm matches. A row's size may be missing; if present it is once, few, many or a size class.

TRBV27	TRBJ1-1	NA	NA	16	TGTGCCAGCAGCTCGACAGGTGCCACGATGAACACTAAAGCTTTCTTC	CASSSTGATMNTKAFF
TRBV2	TRBJ1-1	NA	NA	15	TGTGCCAGAAGGAAGTCCGTAGAGGAGAGCACTGAAGCTTTCTTT	CARRKSVEESTEAFF
TRBV20-1	TRBJ2-7	many	NA	11	TGCAGTGCCACGCCCGGCCCCGAGCAGTACTTC	CSATPGPEQYF
TRBV4-1	TRBJ2-5	NA	NA	14	TGCGCCAGCAGCCACCCAGGGGATAAAGAGACCCAGTACTTC	CASSHPGDKETQYF
TRBV7-6	TRBJ2-7	many	NA	13	TGTGCCAGCAGCTTATATTCCGGCTACGAGCAGTACTTC	CASSLYSGYEQYF
TRBV30	TRBJ1-1	few	TRBD1	14	TGTGCCTGGAGTGTAAACAGGGGGTACACTGAAGCTTTCTTT	CAWSVNRGYTEAFF
TRBV6-6	TRBJ1-5	few	TRBD1	17	TGTGCCAGCAGTCCTCCTCGGGACAGGGTTTTAGGGCAGCCCCAGCATTTT	CASSPPRDRVLGQPQHF
TRBV30	TRBJ2-3	few	NA	11	TGTGCCTGGAGTGACACAGATACGCAGTATTTT	CAWSDTDTQYF
TRBV9	TRBJ1-2	NA	NA	13	TGTGCCAGCAGCGTAGGGACAGACTATGGCTACACCTTC	CASSVGTDYGYTF
TRBV20-1	TRBJ2-7	NA	NA	13	TGCAGTGCTAGGGGACGGAGCTCCCACGAGCAGTACTTC	CSARGRSSHEQYF
TRBV28	TRBJ1-2	NA	NA	13	TGTGCCAGCAGTTTACTAACTAACTATGGCTACACCTTC	CASSLLTNYGYTF
TRBV11-2	TRBJ2-1	many	TRBD2	15	TGTGCCAGCAGCTTAGATATCGGGACTAGTAGTGAGCAGTTCTTC	CASSLDIGTSSEQFF
TRBV4-2	TRBJ2-2	many	NA	14	TGTGCCAGCAGTTTCAGCACGAACACCGGGGAGCTGTTTTTT	CASSFSTNTGELFF
TRBV7-9	TRBJ1-4	NA	NA	15	TGTGCCAGCAGCTTAACGACAGTAACTAATGAAAAACTGTTTTTT	CASSLTTVTNEKLFF
TRBV3-1	TRBJ2-7	NA	NA	14	TGTGCCAGCAGCCAAGGGTACGGTTCCTACGAGCAGTACTTC	CASSQGYGSYEQYF
TRBV14	TRBJ1-2	many	NA	17	TGTGCCAGCAGCCAAGTTTCTAACAGAGGCTTCGCCTATGGCTACACCTTC	CASSQVSNRGFAYGYTF
TRBV12-3/TRBV12-4	TRBJ2-7	NA	NA	15	TGTGCCAGCAGTTTAGCCGTGCGGGACCCCCACGAGCAGTACTTC	CASSLAVRDPHEQYF
TRBV7-9	TRBJ2-3	once	TRBD2	14	TGTGCCAGCAAGAGCGGGGGCCTCACAGATACGCAGTATTTT	CASKSGGLTDTQYF
TRBV6-2/TRBV6-3	TRBJ2-5	few	NA	16	TGTGCCAGCAGTTACTCGCGGACTCTTTTACTGGAGACCCAGTACTTC	CASSYSRTLLLETQYF
TRBV27	TRBJ1-1	NA	TRBD1	14	TGTGCCAGCAGAGACAGGGGGATCGCAACTGAAGCTTCCTTT	CASRDRGIATEASF
TRBV5-6	TRBJ2-3	NA	NA	13	TGTGCCAGCAGCTTGTGGAGCACAGAGACGCAGTATTTT	CASSLWSTETQYF
TRBV18	TRBJ1-1	few	TRBD1	15	TGTGCCAGCTCACGTGCACCGGGGACAGCCCGGGGAGCTTTCTTT	CASSRAPGTARGAFF